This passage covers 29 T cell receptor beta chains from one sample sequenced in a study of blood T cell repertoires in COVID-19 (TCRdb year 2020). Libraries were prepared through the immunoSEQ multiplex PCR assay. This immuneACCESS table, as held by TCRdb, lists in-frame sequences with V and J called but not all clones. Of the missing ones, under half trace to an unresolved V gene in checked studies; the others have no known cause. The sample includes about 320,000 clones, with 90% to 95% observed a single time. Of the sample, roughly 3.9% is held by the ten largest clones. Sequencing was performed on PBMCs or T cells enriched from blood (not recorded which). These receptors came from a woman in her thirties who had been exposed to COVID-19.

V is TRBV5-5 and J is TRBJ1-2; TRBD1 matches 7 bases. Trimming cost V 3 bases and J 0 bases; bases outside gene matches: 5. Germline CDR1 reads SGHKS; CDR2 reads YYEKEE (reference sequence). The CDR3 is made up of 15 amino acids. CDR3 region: CASSSWDSANYGYTF. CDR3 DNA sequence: TGTGCCAGCAGCTCGTGGGACAGCGCTAACTATGGCTACACCTTC.

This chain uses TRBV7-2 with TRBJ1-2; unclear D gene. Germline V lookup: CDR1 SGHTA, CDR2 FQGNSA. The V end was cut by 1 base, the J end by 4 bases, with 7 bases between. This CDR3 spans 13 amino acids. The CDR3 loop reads CASSLDGRYGYTF. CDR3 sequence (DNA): TGTGCCAGCAGCTTAGATGGGCGCTATGGCTACACCTTC. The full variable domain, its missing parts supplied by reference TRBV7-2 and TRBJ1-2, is GAGVSQSPSNKVTEKGKDVELRCDPISGHTALYWYRQSLGQGLEFLIYFQGNSAPDKSGLPSDRFSAERTGGSVSTLTIQRTQQEDSAVYLCASSLDGRYGYTFGSGTRLTVV.

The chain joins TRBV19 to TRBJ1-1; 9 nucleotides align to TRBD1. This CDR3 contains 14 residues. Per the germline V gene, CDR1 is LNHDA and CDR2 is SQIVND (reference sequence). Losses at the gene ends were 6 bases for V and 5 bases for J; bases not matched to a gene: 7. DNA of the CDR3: TGTGCCAGTAGCAACCGGGACAGGGAAACTGAAGCTTTCTTT. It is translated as CASSNRDRETEAFF.

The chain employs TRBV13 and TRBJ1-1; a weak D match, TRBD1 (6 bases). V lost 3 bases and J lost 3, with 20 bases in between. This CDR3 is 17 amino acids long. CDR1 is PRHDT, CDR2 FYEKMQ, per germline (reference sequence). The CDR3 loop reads CASSFTSTDRPHTEAFF. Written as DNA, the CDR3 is TGTGCCAGCAGCTTTACCAGTACGGACAGACCTCACACTGAAGCTTTCTTT.

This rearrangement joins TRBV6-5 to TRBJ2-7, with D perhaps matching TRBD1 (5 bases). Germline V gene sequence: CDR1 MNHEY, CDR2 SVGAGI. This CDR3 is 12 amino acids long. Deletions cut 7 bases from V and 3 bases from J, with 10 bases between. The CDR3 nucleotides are TGTGCCAGCAAGGAACAGGACTACGAGCAGTACTTC. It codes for CASKEQDYEQYF.

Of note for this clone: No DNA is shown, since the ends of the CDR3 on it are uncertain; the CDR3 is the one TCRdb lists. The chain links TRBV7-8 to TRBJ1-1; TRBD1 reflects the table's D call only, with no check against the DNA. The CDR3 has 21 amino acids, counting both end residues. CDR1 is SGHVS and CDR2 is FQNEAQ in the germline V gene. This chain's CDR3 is CASSFGSIDTEAFFGQGGAFF.

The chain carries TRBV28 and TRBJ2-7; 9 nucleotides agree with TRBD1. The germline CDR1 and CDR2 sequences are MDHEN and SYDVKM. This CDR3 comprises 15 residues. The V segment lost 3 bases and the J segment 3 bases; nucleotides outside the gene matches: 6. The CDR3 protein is CASSLFTGGIYEQYF. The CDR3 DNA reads TGTGCCAGCAGTTTGTTTACAGGGGGCATCTACGAGCAGTACTTC.

The CDR3 sequence: CASSQEVTVLSGNTIYF. DNA of the CDR3: TGCGCCAGCAGCCAAGAGGTGACAGTACTCTCTGGAAACACCATATATTTT. The J gene is TRBJ1-3, the V gene TRBV4-3; possible D gene TRBD1, 5 bases. The CDR3 loop spans 17 amino acids. Per germline, CDR1 LGHNA and CDR2 YSLEER. Trimming removed 0 bases at V and 0 bases at J, with 12 bases between.

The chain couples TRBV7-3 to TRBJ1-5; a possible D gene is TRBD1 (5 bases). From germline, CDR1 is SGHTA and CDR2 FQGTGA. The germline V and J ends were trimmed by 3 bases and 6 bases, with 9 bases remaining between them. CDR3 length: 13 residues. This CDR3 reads CASSLSGGQPQHF. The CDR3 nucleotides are TGTGCCAGCAGCTTGAGCGGGGGTCAGCCCCAGCATTTT.

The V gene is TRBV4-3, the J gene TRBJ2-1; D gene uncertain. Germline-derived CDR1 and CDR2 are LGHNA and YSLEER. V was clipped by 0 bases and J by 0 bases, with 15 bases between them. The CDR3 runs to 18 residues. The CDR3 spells CASSQDSTGWSSYNEQFF. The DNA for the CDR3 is TGCGCCAGCAGCCAAGATAGTACCGGGTGGAGCTCCTACAATGAGCAGTTCTTC.

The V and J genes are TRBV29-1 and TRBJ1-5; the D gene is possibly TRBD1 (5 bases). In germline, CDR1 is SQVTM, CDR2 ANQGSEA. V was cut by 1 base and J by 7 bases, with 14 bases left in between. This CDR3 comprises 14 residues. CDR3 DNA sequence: TGCAGCGTTGAAGGGGGGGGACCCGGACAGCCCCAGCATTTT. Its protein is CSVEGGGPGQPQHF.

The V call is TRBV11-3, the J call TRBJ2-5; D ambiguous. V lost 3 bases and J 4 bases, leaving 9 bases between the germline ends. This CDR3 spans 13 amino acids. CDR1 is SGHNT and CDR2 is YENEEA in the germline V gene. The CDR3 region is CASSLNVRETQYF. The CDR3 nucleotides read TGTGCCAGCAGCTTGAATGTGCGAGAGACCCAGTACTTC.

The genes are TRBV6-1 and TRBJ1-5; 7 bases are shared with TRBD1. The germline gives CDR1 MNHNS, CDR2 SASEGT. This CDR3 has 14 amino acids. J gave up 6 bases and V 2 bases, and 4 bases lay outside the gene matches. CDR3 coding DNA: TGTGCCAGCAGTGAAAGGGGGCAGATTCAGCCCCAGCATTTT. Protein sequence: CASSERGQIQPQHF.

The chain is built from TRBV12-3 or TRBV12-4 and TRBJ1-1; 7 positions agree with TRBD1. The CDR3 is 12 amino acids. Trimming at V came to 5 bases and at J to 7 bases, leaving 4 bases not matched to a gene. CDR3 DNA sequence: TGTGCCAGCAGTCGGGACAGACGTGAAGCTTTCTTT. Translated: CASSRDRREAFF.

CDR3 sequence reads: CASSSLLASPLHF. The CDR3 nucleotides read TGTGCCAGCAGTTCACTTTTAGCTTCACCCCTCCACTTT. This chain joins TRBV12-3 or TRBV12-4 and TRBJ1-6; D is uncertain. Trimming took 4 bases from V and 9 from J, leaving 10 bases between them. CDR3 size: 13 residues.

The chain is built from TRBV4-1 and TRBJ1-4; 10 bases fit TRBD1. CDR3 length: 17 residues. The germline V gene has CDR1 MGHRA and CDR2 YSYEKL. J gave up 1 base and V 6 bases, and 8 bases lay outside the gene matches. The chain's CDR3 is CASRQVGDRGTNEKLFF. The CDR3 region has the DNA TGCGCCAGCAGGCAGGTTGGGGACAGGGGAACTAATGAAAAACTGTTTTTT.

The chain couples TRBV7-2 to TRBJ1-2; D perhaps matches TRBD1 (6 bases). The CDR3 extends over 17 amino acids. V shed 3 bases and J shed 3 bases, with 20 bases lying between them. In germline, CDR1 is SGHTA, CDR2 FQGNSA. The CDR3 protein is CASSFRSSGVGDYGYTF. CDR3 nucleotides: TGTGCCAGCAGCTTCCGATCATCAGGGGTCGGAGACTATGGCTACACCTTC.

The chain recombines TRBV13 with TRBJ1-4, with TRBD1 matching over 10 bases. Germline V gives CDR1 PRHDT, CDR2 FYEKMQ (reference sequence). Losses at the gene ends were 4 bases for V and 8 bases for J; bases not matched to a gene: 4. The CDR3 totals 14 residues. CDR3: CASSSWTGGEKLFF. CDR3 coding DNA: TGTGCCAGCAGCTCATGGACAGGGGGGGAAAAACTGTTTTTT.

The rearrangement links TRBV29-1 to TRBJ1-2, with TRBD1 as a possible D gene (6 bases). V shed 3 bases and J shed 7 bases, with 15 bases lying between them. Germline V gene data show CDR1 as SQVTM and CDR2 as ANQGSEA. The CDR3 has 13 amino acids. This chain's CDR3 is CSVDARGGGGYTF. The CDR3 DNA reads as TGCAGCGTTGACGCCAGGGGCGGCGGTGGCTACACCTTC.

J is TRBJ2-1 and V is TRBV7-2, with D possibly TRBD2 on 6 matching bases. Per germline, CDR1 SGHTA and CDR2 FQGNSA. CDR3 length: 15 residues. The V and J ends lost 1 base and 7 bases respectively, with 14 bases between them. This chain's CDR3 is CASSLVWGVGNEQFF. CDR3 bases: TGTGCCAGCAGCTTAGTGTGGGGGGTCGGGAATGAGCAGTTCTTC.

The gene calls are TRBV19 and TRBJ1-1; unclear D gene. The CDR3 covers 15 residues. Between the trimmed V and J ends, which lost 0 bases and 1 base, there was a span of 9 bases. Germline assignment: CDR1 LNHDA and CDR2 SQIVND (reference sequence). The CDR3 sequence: CASSIDREGNTEAFF. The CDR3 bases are TGTGCCAGTAGTATAGATCGGGAGGGGAACACTGAAGCTTTCTTT.

CDR3 coding DNA: TGTGCCAGCAGTGTTGGACAGACACTTAATTCACCCCTCCACTTT. This translates into CASSVGQTLNSPLHF. The chain carries TRBV2 and TRBJ1-6; D possibly corresponds to TRBD1 (6 bases). The CDR3 totals 15 residues. Trimming removed 4 bases from V and 6 bases from J, with 13 bases in between. Germline CDR1 SNHLY, CDR2 FYNNEI. The whole variable domain, filled in from reference TRBV2 and TRBJ1-6, reads EPEVTQTPSHQVTQMGQEVILRCVPISNHLYFYWYRQILGQKVEFLVSFYNNEISEKSEIFDDQFSVERPDGSNFTLKIRSTKLEDSAMYFCASSVGQTLNSPLHFGNGTRLTVT.

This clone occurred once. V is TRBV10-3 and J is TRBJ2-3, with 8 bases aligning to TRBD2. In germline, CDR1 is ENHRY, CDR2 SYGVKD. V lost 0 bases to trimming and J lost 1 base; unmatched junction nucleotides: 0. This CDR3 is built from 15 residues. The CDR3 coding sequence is TGTGCCATCAGTGAGTCTAGCGGGGGCACAGATACGCAGTATTTT. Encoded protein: CAISESSGGTDTQYF.

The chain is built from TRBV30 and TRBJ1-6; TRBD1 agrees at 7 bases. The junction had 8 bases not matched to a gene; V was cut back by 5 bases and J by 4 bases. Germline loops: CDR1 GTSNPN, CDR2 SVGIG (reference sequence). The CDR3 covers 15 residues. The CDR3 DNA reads TGTGCCTGGTCTCAGACAGGGCGGTATAATTCACCCCTCCACTTT. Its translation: CAWSQTGRYNSPLHF.

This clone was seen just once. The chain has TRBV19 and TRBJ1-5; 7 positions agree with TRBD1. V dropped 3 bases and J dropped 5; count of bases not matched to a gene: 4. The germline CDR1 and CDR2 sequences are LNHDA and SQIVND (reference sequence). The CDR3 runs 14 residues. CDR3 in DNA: TGTGCCAGTAGTATCGACAGGGAATATCAGCCCCAGCATTTT. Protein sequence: CASSIDREYQPQHF.

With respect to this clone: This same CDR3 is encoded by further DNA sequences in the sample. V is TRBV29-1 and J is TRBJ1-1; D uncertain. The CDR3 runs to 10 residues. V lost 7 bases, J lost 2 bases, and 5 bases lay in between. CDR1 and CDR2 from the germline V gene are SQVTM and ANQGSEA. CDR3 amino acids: CSGTNTEAFF. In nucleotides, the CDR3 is TGCAGCGGAACAAACACTGAAGCTTTCTTT.

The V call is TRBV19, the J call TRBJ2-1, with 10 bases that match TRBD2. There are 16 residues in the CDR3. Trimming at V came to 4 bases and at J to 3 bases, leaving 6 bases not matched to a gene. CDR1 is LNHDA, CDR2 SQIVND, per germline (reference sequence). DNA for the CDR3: TGTGCCAGTAGTACCTCTAGCGGGGGTTACTACAATGAGCAGTTCTTC. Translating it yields CASSTSSGGYYNEQFF. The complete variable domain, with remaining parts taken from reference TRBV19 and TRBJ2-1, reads DGGITQSPKYLFRKEGQNVTLSCEQNLNHDAMYWYRQDPGQGLRLIYYSQIVNDFQKGDIAEGYSVSREKKESFPLTVTSAQKNPTAFYLCASSTSSGGYYNEQFFGPGTRLTVL.

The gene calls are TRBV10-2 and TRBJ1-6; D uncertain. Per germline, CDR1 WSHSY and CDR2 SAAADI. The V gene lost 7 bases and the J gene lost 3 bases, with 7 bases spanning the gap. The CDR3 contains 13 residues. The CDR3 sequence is CASKSDYNSPLHF. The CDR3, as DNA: TGCGCCAGCAAGAGTGACTATAATTCACCCCTCCACTTT.

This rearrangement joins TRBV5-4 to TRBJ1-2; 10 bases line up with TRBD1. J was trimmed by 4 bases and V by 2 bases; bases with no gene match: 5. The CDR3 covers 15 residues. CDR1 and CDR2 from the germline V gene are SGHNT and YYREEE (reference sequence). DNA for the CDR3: TGTGCCAGCAGCTTTATGACAGGGGGCGCCTATGGCTACACCTTC. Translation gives CASSFMTGGAYGYTF.